This T cell receptor (delta chain) is drawn from a study of gamma-delta T cells after stem cell transplantation. TCRdb reran clone calling via CATT on the RT-PCR reads. The table includes about 4,600 delta-chain clones, approximately 2% detected once. This clone was observed a few times. The translation of this DNA and the TCRdb protein of a much larger clone differ at residue 4, probably owing to a read error; the protein shown here is translated from the DNA. The V and J ends lost 5 bases and 0 bases, in that order; junction bases with no gene match: 11. The CDR3 consists of 16 residues. Per germline, CDR1 GEAIGNYY and CDR2 EKD.

Sequenced sample: gamma-delta T cells. This chain connects TRDV2 to TRDJ1; 7 nucleotides match TRDD3. The TCR was taken from a human donor. It is not recorded whose cells these are; they may come from a transplant donor. CDR3 region: CACVPLGGAYTDKLIF. The CDR3 DNA reads TGTGCCTGTGTCCCGCTGGGGGGGGCATACACCGATAAACTCATCTTT.